The rows below give T cell receptor beta chains drawn from one sample of a study of cytotoxic CD8 clonotypes in ibrutinib-treated CLL. Using immunoSEQ multiplex PCR, the repertoire was profiled, and TCRdb retains in-frame clones only, with some absent. The sample lists 97,000 or so clones, around 73% occurring once. Source: PBMCs, taken after 12 months of ibrutinib treatment. These receptors came from a human donor with chronic lymphocytic leukemia. Each CDR3 is given with its conserved first and last residue. Fields, in order: V gene, clone size, D gene, J gene, CDR3 protein, CDR3 DNA. A D gene is named only where the DNA matches it firmly. Some rows have no size entry. The others give once, few or many, or a class for an expanded clone.

TRBV28	few	TRBD1	TRBJ2-7	CASSFRRTGGRHEQYF	TGTGCCAGCAGCTTTAGGCGGACAGGGGGCCGCCACGAGCAGTACTTC
TRBV7-9	NA	NA	TRBJ2-2	CASSLRISTGELFF	TGTGCCAGCAGCTTAAGAATTAGCACCGGGGAGCTGTTTTTT
TRBV19	NA	NA	TRBJ2-5	CASSTPRKGTGGETQYF	TGTGCCAGTAGTACCCCCCGAAAGGGGACGGGTGGGGAGACCCAGTACTTC
TRBV11-3	NA	NA	TRBJ2-7	CASSLRLGGGGPRQYF	TGTGCCAGCAGCTTACGACTTGGGGGCGGGGGCCCGCGGCAGTACTTC
TRBV7-3	NA	TRBD1	TRBJ2-7	CASSLAGLTGAEQYF	TGTGCCAGCAGCTTAGCGGGCTTGACAGGGGCCGAGCAGTACTTC
TRBV5-1	NA	NA	TRBJ2-5	CASSLVEHSGGETQYF	TGCGCCAGCAGCTTGGTAGAACACAGCGGAGGGGAGACCCAGTACTTC
TRBV30	NA	TRBD1	TRBJ1-2	CAWSRQGAYGYTF	TGTGCCTGGAGTAGACAGGGGGCCTATGGCTACACCTTC
TRBV19	NA	NA	TRBJ1-5	CASSIGRERNQPQHF	TGTGCCAGTAGTATTGGGAGAGAACGCAATCAGCCCCAGCATTTT
TRBV9	many	NA	TRBJ1-5	CASSGTENQPQHF	TGTGCCAGCAGCGGGACAGAAAATCAGCCCCAGCATTTT
TRBV4-1	NA	NA	TRBJ1-2	CASSPDRGPNYGYTF	TGCGCCAGCAGCCCCGACCGGGGGCCTAACTATGGCTACACCTTC
TRBV7-3	few	TRBD1	TRBJ2-1	CASKGAPGNDEQFF	TGTGCCAGCAAGGGGGCCCCGGGGAACGATGAGCAGTTCTTC